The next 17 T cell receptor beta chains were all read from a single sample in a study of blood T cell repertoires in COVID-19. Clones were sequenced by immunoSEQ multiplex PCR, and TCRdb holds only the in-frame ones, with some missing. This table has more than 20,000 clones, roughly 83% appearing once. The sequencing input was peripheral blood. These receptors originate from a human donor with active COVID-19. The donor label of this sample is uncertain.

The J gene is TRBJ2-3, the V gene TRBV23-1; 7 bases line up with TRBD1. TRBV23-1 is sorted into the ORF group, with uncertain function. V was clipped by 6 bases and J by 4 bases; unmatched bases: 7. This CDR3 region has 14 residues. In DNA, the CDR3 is TGCGCCAGCAGAACAGGGGCAGGCGCAGATACGCAGTATTTT. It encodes CASRTGAGADTQYF.

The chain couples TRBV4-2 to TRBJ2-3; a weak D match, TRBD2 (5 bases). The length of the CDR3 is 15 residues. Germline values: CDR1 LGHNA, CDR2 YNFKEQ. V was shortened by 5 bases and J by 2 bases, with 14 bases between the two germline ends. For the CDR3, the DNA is TGTGCCAGCAGCGCCGAGGGCGGTTACACAGATACGCAGTATTTT. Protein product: CASSAEGGYTDTQYF.

CDR3: CASSTTIPGGEETQYF. CDR3 coding DNA: TGTGCCAGCTCGACTACAATACCCGGGGGGGAAGAGACCCAGTACTTC. This chain links TRBV18 with TRBJ2-5, with 8 nucleotides matching TRBD2. V lost 6 bases and J lost 3; bases outside the gene matches: 12. The CDR3 spans 16 residues. CDR1 and CDR2 (germline): KGHSH, LQKENI.

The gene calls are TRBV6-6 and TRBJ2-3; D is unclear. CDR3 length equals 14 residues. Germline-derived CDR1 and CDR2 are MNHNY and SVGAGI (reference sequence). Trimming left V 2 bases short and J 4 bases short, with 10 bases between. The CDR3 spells CASSYLLVADTQYF. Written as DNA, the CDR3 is TGTGCCAGCAGTTACCTCCTAGTAGCAGATACGCAGTATTTT.

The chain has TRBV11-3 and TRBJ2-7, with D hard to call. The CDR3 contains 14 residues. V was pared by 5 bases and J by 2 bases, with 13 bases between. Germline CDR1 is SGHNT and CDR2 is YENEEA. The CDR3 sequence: CASSVGRATYEQYF. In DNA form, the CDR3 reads TGTGCCAGCAGCGTAGGTAGAGCGACCTACGAGCAGTACTTC.

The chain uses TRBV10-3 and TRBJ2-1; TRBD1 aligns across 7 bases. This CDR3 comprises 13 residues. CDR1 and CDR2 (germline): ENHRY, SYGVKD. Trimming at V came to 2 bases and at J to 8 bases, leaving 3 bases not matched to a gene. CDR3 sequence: CAISERGQDEQFF. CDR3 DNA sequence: TGTGCCATCAGTGAGAGGGGGCAAGATGAGCAGTTCTTC.

The CDR3 region has the DNA TGTGCCAGCATAGGGGGATACCAAGAGACCCAGTACTTC. Translation: CASIGGYQETQYF. The chain recombines TRBV6-4 with TRBJ2-5; perhaps TRBD1 as D (6 bases). The germline CDR1 and CDR2 sequences are MRHNA and SNTAGT. With 7 bases removed from V and 0 bases from J, the gap between germline ends came to 9 bases. CDR3 length: 13 amino acids.

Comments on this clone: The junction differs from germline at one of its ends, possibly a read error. The DNA for the CDR3 is TGTGCCAGCAGCTTAGATCCCCTAGCCGCCGGTCTCTTT. It yields the protein CASSLDPLAAGLF. The V gene is TRBV11-2, the J gene TRBJ2-3, with D perhaps TRBD2 (5 bases). Germline CDR1 reads SGHAT; CDR2 reads FQNNGV. This CDR3 has 13 amino acids.

The CDR3 coding sequence is TGTGCCAGCAGTGGGGGACAGGGAAACACTGAAGCTTTCTTT. It yields the protein CASSGGQGNTEAFF. J is TRBJ1-1 and V is TRBV6-4, with TRBD1 matching 9 bases. This CDR3 comprises 14 residues. Looked up from germline, CDR1 is MRHNA and CDR2 is SNTAGT. The V segment lost 4 bases and the J segment 2 bases; nucleotides outside the gene matches: 2.

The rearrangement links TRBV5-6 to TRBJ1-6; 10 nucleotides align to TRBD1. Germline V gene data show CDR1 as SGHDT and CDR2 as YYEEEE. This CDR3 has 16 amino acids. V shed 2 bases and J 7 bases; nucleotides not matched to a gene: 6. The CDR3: CASSFWDRGGNSPLHF. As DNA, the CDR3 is TGTGCCAGCAGCTTCTGGGACAGGGGAGGCAATTCACCCCTCCACTTT.

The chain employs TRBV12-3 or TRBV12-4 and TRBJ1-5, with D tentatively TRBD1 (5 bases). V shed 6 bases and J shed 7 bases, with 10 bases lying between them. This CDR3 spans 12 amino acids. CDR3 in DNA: TGTGCCAGCAGCATGGGGCCCCAGCCCCAGCATTTT. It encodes CASSMGPQPQHF.

The CDR3 protein is CASSDRWSSYEQYF. CDR3 nucleotides: TGTGCCAGCAGCGACAGGTGGAGCTCCTACGAGCAGTACTTC. The V gene is TRBV6-5, the J gene TRBJ2-7; possibly TRBD1 for D (6 bases). The V gene's germline CDR1 is MNHEY and CDR2 SVGAGI. The CDR3 is 14 residues long. V lost 6 bases to trimming and J lost 0 bases, with 12 bases between them.

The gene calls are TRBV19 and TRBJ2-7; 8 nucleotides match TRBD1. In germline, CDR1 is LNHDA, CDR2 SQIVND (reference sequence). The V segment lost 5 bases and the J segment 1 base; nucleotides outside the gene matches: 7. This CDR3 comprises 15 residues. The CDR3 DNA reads TGTGCCAGTAGTGGAGACAGGGGAAAGTCCTACGAGCAGTACTTC. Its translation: CASSGDRGKSYEQYF.

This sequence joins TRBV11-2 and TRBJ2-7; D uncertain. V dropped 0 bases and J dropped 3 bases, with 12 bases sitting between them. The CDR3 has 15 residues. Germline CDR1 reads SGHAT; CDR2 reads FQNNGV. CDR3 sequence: CASSLDRRGRYEQYF. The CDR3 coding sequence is TGTGCCAGCAGCTTAGACCGCAGAGGCCGCTACGAGCAGTACTTC.

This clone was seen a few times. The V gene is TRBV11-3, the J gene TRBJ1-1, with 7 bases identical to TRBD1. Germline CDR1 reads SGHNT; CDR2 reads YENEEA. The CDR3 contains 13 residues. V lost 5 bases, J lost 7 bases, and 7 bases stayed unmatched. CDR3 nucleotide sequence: TGTGCCAGCAGCGACCAGACAGGGTTTGAAGCTTTCTTT. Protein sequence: CASSDQTGFEAFF.

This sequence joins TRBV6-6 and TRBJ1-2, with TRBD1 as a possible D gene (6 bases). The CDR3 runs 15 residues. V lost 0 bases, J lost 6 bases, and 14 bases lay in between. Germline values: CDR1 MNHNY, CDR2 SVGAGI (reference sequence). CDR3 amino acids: CASSYSSRGGDGYTF. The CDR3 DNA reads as TGTGCCAGCAGTTACTCGTCCAGGGGAGGGGATGGCTACACCTTC.

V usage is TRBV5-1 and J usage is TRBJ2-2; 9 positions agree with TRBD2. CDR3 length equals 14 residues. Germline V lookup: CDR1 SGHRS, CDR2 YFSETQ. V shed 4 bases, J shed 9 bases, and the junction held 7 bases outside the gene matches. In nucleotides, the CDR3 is TGCGCCAGCAGCCCAAGCGGGGGGCTCAGGGAGCTGTTTTTT. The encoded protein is CASSPSGGLRELFF.